The T cell receptor (beta chain) described here comes from a study of vaccination and CD4 T cells after COVID-19. Background on the study: Overlapping SARS-CoV-2, HCoV-NL63, HCoV-OC43 and HCoV-229E spike peptides stimulated the cells.

Whole-study results and caveats: Convalescent patients gained a median 86.3% of their reactive clones only post-vaccination. Early post-infection timepoints were missing, and relatively few convalescent patients were studied.

A word on this clonotype: What it binds is unknown.

Cultured CD4+ T-cell DNA underwent Oncomine TCR Beta short-read sequencing. The source of extracted genomic DNA was cultured CD4+ T cells. TCRdb used MiXCR to reprocess the PCR reads, holding one entry per CDR3 protein. The table lists under 20,000 distinct CDR3 sequences, approximately 68% of them singletons. Treatment noted: 10-day PBMC culture with coronavirus spike peptide pools or control peptides (ViraFEST assay). V gave up 4 bases and J gave up 6 bases; unmatched junction bases: 2. Germline-derived CDR1 and CDR2 are MGHRA and YSYEKL. The CDR3 is 15 amino acids. The sample comprised CD4+ T cells from blood, cultured in vitro. The V and J genes are TRBV4-1 and TRBJ2-1; 14 nucleotides match TRBD2. This receptor was obtained from a human donor who had recovered from COVID-19. The CDR3: CASSPGLAGVNEQFF. CDR3 nucleotides: TGCGCCAGCAGCCCGGGACTAGCGGGAGTCAATGAGCAGTTCTTC.